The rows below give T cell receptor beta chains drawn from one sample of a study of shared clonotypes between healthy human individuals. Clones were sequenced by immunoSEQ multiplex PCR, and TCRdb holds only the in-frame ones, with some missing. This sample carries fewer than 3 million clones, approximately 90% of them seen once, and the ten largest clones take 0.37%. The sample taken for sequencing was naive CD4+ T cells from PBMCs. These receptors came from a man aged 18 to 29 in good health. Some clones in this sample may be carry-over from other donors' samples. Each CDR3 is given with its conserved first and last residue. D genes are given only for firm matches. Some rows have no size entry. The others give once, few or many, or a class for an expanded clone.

CDR3: CASSVIGGPPNGGQYF
DNA: TGTGCCAGTAGTGTTATCGGGGGGCCACCGAACGGGGGGCAGTACTTC
J: TRBJ2-7
V: TRBV19
size: -
D: -

CDR3: CASSLERDSAQYF
DNA: TGCGCCAGCAGCTTGGAGCGGGACAGTGCGCAGTATTTT
J: TRBJ2-3
V: TRBV5-1
size: -
D: -

CDR3: CASSGGGADTQYF
DNA: TGTGCCAGCAGCGGGGGAGGAGCAGATACGCAGTATTTT
J: TRBJ2-3
V: TRBV11-3
size: -
D: -

CDR3: CASSYSDATDTQYF
DNA: TGTGCCAGCAGCTACTCCGACGCCACAGATACGCAGTATTTT
J: TRBJ2-3
V: TRBV6-6
size: -
D: -

CDR3: CASSVLETQYF
DNA: TGTGCCAGCAGTGTCTTGGAGACCCAGTACTTC
J: TRBJ2-5
V: TRBV2
size: -
D: -

CDR3: CASSLGGTSRRRGNEQFF
DNA: TGTGCCAGCAGCCTTGGGGGTACTAGCCGACGACGGGGAAATGAGCAGTTCTTC
J: TRBJ2-1
V: TRBV9
size: once
D: -

CDR3: CASSTPGEGVGQPQHF
DNA: TGTGCCAGCAGTACCCCGGGGGAGGGGGTAGGTCAGCCCCAGCATTTT
J: TRBJ1-5
V: TRBV28
size: -
D: -

CDR3: CASSYEGGYSNQPQHF
DNA: TGTGCCAGCAGTTACGAGGGGGGATATAGCAATCAGCCCCAGCATTTT
J: TRBJ1-5
V: TRBV6-6
size: -
D: -

CDR3: CASSRGIQETQYF
DNA: TGTGCCAGCAGTCGAGGGATCCAAGAGACCCAGTACTTC
J: TRBJ2-5
V: TRBV5-6
size: -
D: -

CDR3: CASSLGLAGADTQYF
DNA: TGTGCCAGCAGCTTGGGACTAGCGGGCGCAGATACGCAGTATTTT
J: TRBJ2-3
V: TRBV7-3
size: -
D: TRBD2

CDR3: CASSLYQERRHYEQYF
DNA: TGTGCCAGCAGCTTATATCAGGAGAGGAGGCACTACGAGCAGTACTTC
J: TRBJ2-7
V: TRBV7-9
size: -
D: -

CDR3: CASSVSGGTGEQFF
DNA: TGTGCCAGTAGTGTTTCGGGGGGGACGGGTGAGCAGTTCTTC
J: TRBJ2-1
V: TRBV19
size: once
D: TRBD2

CDR3: CASSVVGGSETQYF
DNA: TGTGCCAGCAGCGTAGTCGGGGGTTCAGAGACCCAGTACTTC
J: TRBJ2-5
V: TRBV9
size: -
D: -

CDR3: CASSQGPNQPQHF
DNA: TGCGCCAGCAGCCAGGGTCCTAATCAGCCCCAGCATTTT
J: TRBJ1-5
V: TRBV5-1
size: once
D: -

CDR3: CASSPSGKGTNTEAFF
DNA: TGCGCCAGCAGCCCCTCGGGAAAGGGGACGAACACTGAAGCTTTCTTT
J: TRBJ1-1
V: TRBV4-1
size: -
D: -

CDR3: CASSLDSNEQYF
DNA: TGTGCCAGCAGCTTAGACAGCAACGAGCAGTACTTC
J: TRBJ2-7
V: TRBV5-4
size: -
D: -

CDR3: CASSIDGQMAGNTIYF
DNA: TGTGCCAGCAGCATAGACGGACAGATGGCTGGAAACACCATATATTTT
J: TRBJ1-3
V: TRBV5-4
size: -
D: -

CDR3: CASSLNGQRTDTQYF
DNA: TGTGCCAGCAGTTTAAATGGGCAGCGCACAGATACGCAGTATTTT
J: TRBJ2-3
V: TRBV27
size: -
D: -

CDR3: CASSIARESQETQYF
DNA: TGTGCCAGTAGTATAGCGCGGGAGTCTCAAGAGACCCAGTACTTC
J: TRBJ2-5
V: TRBV19
size: -
D: TRBD2

CDR3: CASSLGGREGRYEQFF
DNA: TGCGCCAGCAGCCTCGGCGGGAGGGAGGGCCGGTATGAGCAGTTCTTC
J: TRBJ2-1
V: TRBV4-1
size: -
D: TRBD2

CDR3: CASSQDKAGTGGFYEQYF
DNA: TGTGCCAGCAGCCAAGATAAGGCGGGAACAGGGGGATTCTACGAGCAGTACTTC
J: TRBJ2-7
V: TRBV4-2
size: -
D: TRBD1

CDR3: CASSKDDRGKDNEQFF
DNA: TGTGCCAGCAGCAAGGATGACAGGGGGAAGGACAATGAGCAGTTCTTC
J: TRBJ2-1
V: TRBV21-1
size: once
D: -

CDR3: CASSLDRSGATQYF
DNA: TGCGCCAGCAGCCTTGATAGAAGCGGAGCGACCCAGTACTTC
J: TRBJ2-5
V: TRBV5-1
size: -
D: -

CDR3: CAWSPIRAGQPQHF
DNA: TGTGCCTGGAGTCCCATCAGGGCGGGTCAGCCCCAGCATTTT
J: TRBJ1-5
V: TRBV30
size: -
D: -

CDR3: CASSVEVGGSGNTIYF
DNA: TGTGCCAGCAGCGTAGAGGTGGGCGGTTCTGGAAACACCATATATTTT
J: TRBJ1-3
V: TRBV9
size: -
D: -

CDR3: CSAYAGGTQHF
DNA: TGCAGTGCTTATGCAGGGGGGACCCAGCATTTT
J: TRBJ1-5
V: TRBV20-1
size: -
D: TRBD1

CDR3: CASSNLSYGYTF
DNA: TGTGCCAGCAGTAATTTAAGCTATGGCTACACCTTC
J: TRBJ1-2
V: TRBV28
size: -
D: -

CDR3: CASRPGPTPETQYF
DNA: TGTGCCAGCAGGCCCGGACCGACCCCGGAGACCCAGTACTTC
J: TRBJ2-5
V: TRBV7-9
size: -
D: -

CDR3: CAIRPRQARSYNEQFF
DNA: TGTGCCATCAGACCTCGGCAGGCCCGCTCCTACAATGAGCAGTTCTTC
J: TRBJ2-1
V: TRBV10-3
size: -
D: -

CDR3: CASSEGLLTSTDTQYF
DNA: TGTGCCAGCAGTGAAGGTCTTTTGACTAGCACAGATACGCAGTATTTT
J: TRBJ2-3
V: TRBV2
size: -
D: -

CDR3: CASSSRTGLIGYGYTF
DNA: TGTGCCAGCAGCTCCCGGACAGGGTTGATAGGCTATGGCTACACCTTC
J: TRBJ1-2
V: TRBV11-2
size: -
D: TRBD1

CDR3: CATQAGDNSNQPQHF
DNA: TGTGCCACACAAGCGGGGGACAATAGCAATCAGCCCCAGCATTTT
J: TRBJ1-5
V: TRBV6-5
size: -
D: -

CDR3: CASSLRSWYQETQYF
DNA: TGTGCCAGCAGCTTGCGATCTTGGTACCAAGAGACCCAGTACTTC
J: TRBJ2-5
V: TRBV5-6
size: -
D: -

CDR3: CAISPGQGAADTQYF
DNA: TGTGCCATCAGTCCGGGACAGGGGGCCGCAGATACGCAGTATTTT
J: TRBJ2-3
V: TRBV10-3
size: -
D: TRBD1

CDR3: CASRFGIHNEQFF
DNA: TGTGCCAGCAGATTCGGGATTCACAATGAGCAGTTCTTC
J: TRBJ2-1
V: TRBV6-1
size: -
D: -